The clone carrying this TCR beta chain was observed once. Its antigen is not known. The entry originates in a study of T cell responses to AZD1222 COVID-19 vaccine. Study observations and caveats: A mostly white British donor set with more females was recruited, and clonal diversity was possibly underestimated.

The CDR3 extends over 13 amino acids. In germline, CDR1 is MNHEY, CDR2 SVGAGI. The germline V and J ends were trimmed by 6 bases and 0 bases, with 6 bases remaining between them. Clones were sequenced by immunoSEQ multiplex PCR, and TCRdb holds only the in-frame ones, with some missing. Of some 150,000 clones in the sample, around 92% were seen once. Sequencing was performed on peripheral blood, taken on day 0 of AZD1222 vaccination. V and J are TRBV6-5 and TRBJ1-3; tentatively, D is TRBD1 (6 bases). The TCR was taken from an adult in good health. DNA for the CDR3: TGTGCCAGCAGACAGGGCTCTGGAAACACCATATATTTT. It specifies CASRQGSGNTIYF.